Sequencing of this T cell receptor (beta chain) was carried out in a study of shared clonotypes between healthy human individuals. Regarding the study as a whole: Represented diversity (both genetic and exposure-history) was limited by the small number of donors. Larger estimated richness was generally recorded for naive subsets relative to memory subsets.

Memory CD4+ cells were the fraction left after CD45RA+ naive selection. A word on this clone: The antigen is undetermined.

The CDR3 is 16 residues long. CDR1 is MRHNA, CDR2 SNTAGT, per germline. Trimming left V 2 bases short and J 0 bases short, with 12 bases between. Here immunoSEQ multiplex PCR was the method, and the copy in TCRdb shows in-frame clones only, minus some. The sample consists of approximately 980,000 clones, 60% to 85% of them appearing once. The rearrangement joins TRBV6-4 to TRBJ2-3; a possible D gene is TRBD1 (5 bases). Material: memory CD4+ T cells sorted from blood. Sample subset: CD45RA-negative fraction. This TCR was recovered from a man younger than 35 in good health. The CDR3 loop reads CASSDPTEKSTDTQYF. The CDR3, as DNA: TGTGCCAGCAGTGACCCGACAGAAAAAAGCACAGATACGCAGTATTTT.